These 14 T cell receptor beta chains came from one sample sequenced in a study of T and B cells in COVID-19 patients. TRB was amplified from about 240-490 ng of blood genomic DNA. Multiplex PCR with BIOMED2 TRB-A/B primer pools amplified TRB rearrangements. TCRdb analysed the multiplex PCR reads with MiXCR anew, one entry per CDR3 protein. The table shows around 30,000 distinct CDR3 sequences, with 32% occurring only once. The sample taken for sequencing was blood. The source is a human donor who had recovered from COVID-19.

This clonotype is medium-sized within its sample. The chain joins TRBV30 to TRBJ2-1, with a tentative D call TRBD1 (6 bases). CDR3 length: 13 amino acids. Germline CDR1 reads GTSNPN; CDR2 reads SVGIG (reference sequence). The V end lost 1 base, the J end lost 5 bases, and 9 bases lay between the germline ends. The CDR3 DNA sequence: TGTGCCTGGAGTGCCCGGACAGACAATGAGCAGTTCTTC. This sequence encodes CAWSARTDNEQFF.

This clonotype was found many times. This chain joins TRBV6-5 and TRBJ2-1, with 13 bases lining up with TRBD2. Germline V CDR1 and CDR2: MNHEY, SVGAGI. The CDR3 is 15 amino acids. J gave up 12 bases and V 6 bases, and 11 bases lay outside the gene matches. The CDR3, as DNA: TGTGCCAGCAGCTCACCGGGACTAGCGGGACTCGTGCAGTTCTTC. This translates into CASSSPGLAGLVQFF.

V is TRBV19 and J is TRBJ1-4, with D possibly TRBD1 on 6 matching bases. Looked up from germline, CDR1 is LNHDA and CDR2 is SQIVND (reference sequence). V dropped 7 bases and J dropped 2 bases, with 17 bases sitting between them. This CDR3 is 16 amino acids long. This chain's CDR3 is CASTAPGGRTNEKLFF. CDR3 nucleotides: TGTGCCAGTACCGCGCCCGGGGGCCGGACTAATGAAAAACTGTTTTTT.

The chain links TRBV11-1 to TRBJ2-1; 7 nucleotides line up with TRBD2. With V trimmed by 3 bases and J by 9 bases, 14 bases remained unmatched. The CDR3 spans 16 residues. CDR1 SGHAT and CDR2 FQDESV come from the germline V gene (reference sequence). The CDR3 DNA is TGTGCCAGCAGCTTCTCCAGCGGGAATCCCCATTTTGAGCAGTTCTTC. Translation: CASSFSSGNPHFEQFF.

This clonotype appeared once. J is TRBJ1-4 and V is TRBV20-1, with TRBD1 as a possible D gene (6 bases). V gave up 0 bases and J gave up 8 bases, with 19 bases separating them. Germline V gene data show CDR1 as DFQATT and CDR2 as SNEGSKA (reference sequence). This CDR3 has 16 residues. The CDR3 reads CSARDVKPGVREKLFF. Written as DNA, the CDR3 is TGCAGTGCTAGAGATGTGAAGCCAGGGGTTCGGGAAAAACTGTTTTTT.

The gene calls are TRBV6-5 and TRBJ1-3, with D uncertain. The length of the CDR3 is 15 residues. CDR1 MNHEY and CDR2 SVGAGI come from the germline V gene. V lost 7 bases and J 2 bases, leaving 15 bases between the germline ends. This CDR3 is CASTRSPLAGNTIYF. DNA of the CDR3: TGTGCCAGCACTAGAAGTCCTTTGGCTGGAAACACCATATATTTT.

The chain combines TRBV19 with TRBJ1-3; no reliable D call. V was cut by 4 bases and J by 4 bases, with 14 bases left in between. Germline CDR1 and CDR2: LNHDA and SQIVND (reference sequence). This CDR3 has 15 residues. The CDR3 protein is CASSTSAVAGNTIYF. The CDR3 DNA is TGTGCCAGTAGTACCTCGGCAGTAGCGGGAAACACCATATATTTT.

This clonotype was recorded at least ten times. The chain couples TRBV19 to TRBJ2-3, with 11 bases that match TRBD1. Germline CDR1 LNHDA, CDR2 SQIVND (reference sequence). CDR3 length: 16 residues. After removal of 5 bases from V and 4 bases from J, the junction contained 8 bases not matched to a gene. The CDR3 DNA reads TGTGCCAGTAGTGCCGGGACAGGGGGTTTCGCAGATACGCAGTATTTT. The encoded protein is CASSAGTGGFADTQYF.

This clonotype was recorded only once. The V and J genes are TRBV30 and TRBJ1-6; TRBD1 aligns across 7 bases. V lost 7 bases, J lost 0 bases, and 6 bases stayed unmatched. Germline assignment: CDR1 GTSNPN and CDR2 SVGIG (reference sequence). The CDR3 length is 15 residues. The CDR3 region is CASNQGGSYNSPLHF. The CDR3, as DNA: TGTGCCTCCAACCAGGGGGGCTCCTATAATTCACCCCTCCACTTT.

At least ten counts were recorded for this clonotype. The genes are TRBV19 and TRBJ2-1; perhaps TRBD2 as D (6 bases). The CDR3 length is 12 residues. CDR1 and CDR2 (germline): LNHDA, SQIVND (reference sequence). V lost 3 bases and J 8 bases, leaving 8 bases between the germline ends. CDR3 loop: CASSISGDEQFF. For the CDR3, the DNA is TGTGCCAGTAGTATTTCGGGGGATGAGCAGTTCTTC.

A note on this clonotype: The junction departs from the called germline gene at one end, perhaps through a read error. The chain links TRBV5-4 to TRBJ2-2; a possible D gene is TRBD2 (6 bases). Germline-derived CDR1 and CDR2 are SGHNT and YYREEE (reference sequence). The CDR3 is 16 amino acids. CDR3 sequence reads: CASSLGRRENTGKLFF. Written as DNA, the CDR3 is TGTGCCAGCAGCTTGGGAAGGAGGGAGAACACCGGGAAGCTGTTTTTT.

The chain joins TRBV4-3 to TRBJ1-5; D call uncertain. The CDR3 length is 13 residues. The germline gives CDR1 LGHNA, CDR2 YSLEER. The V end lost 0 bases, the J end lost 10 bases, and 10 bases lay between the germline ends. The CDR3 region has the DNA TGCGCCAGCAGCCAAGATCGGGGTGGTCCCCAGCATTTT. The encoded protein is CASSQDRGGPQHF.

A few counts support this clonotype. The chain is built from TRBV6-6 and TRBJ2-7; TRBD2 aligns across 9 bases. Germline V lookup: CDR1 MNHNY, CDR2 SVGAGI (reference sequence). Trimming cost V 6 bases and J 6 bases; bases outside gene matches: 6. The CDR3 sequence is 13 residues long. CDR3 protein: CASRAGGPLEQYF. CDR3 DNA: TGTGCCAGCAGGGCGGGGGGGCCACTCGAGCAGTACTTC.

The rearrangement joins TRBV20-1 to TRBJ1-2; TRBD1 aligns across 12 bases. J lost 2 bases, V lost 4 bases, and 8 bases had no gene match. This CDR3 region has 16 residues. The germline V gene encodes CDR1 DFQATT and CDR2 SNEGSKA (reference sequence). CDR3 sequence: CSATPGTGGGNYGYTF. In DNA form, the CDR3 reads TGCAGTGCTACTCCCGGGACAGGGGGCGGGAACTATGGCTACACCTTC.